This T cell receptor beta chain originates from a study of Ad26.COV2.S vaccination and SARS-CoV-2 variants. The study's findings and limits: CD8+ and CD4+ T cells specific for spike reportedly responded with substantial breadth after vaccination. Those who received the vaccine showed greater spike-specific TCR breadth than those given placebo. Breadth and depth estimates from TCRs may understate total T cell responses.

Clones were read by immunoSEQ multiplex PCR, and TCRdb kept only the in-frame ones, dropping some. The repertoire holds some 190,000 clones, with roughly nine tenths as singletons. CDR3 length: 17 amino acids. V lost 1 base to trimming and J lost 2 bases, with 15 bases between them. The germline gives CDR1 SGHNT, CDR2 YYREEE (reference sequence). About this clone itself: Its target is unknown.

The receptor was derived from a human donor who had recovered from COVID-19. The chain recombines TRBV5-4 with TRBJ2-2; TRBD2 might be the D (5 bases). The specimen was peripheral blood, collected after recovery from COVID-19. The CDR3 spells CASSLNPSSGNTGELFF. CDR3 in DNA: TGTGCCAGCAGCTTGAACCCGAGCAGCGGTAACACCGGGGAGCTGTTTTTT.